Included here is one T cell receptor beta chain sequence, with context. This record comes from a study of blood T cell repertoires in COVID-19. The wider study: From T cells, B-cell-depleted T cells, or PBMCs came the material, which was cDNA or gDNA.

Enrollment of patients from Seattle took place during active infection, with longitudinal follow-up. Libraries were prepared by immunoSEQ multiplex PCR; TCRdb keeps only in-frame clonotypes and omits some of them. The sample has about 400,000 clones, about 86% seen once. J lost 2 bases, V lost 4 bases, and 5 bases had no gene match. The CDR3 runs to 15 residues. Looked up from germline, CDR1 is SGHTA and CDR2 is FQGTGA. The chain carries TRBV7-3 and TRBJ1-3; 7 nucleotides line up with TRBD1. The sample consisted of peripheral blood. The clonotype was recovered from a woman in her sixties with COVID-19, enrolled during active disease. The CDR3 DNA reads as TGTGCCAGCAGCTCGACAGGGCTGCCTGGAAACACCATATATTTT. As protein: CASSSTGLPGNTIYF.